Following are 12 T cell receptor beta chains from one sample sequenced in a study of cytotoxic CD8 clonotypes in ibrutinib-treated CLL (dated by TCRdb to the early 2020s). Sample time point, as interpreted from the label and publication: approximately 25 months on ibrutinib. The library came from the immunoSEQ multiplex PCR assay. The table was pulled from immuneACCESS by TCRdb, which kept in-frame rearrangements only. Such tables lose some clones; where checked, under half of the loss comes from unresolved V genes, and the rest has no known cause. This sample comprises about 160,000 clones, 84% of them detected only once. The ten largest clonotypes hold around 4.5% of the sample. Source: PBMCs, taken after 24 months of ibrutinib treatment. These receptors all come from a human donor with chronic lymphocytic leukemia.

The V call is TRBV7-8, the J call TRBJ1-5, with TRBD1 as a possible D gene (5 bases). Trimming left V 3 bases short and J 2 bases short, with 14 bases between. The CDR3 extends over 16 amino acids. Germline V lookup: CDR1 SGHVS, CDR2 FQNEAQ. The CDR3 here is CASSFLGGGGNQPQHF. The DNA for the CDR3 is TGTGCCAGCAGCTTTCTTGGGGGAGGGGGCAATCAGCCCCAGCATTTT.

This rearrangement joins TRBV5-4 to TRBJ2-1; TRBD1 is a possible D gene (6 bases). V was clipped by 0 bases and J by 5 bases, with 15 bases between them. CDR1 and CDR2 (germline): SGHNT, YYREEE (reference sequence). The CDR3 has 16 amino acids. The CDR3 region has the DNA TGTGCCAGCAGCTTGGGAAGGCAGGGGATTGACAATGAGCAGTTCTTC. Residues: CASSLGRQGIDNEQFF.

This chain links TRBV27 with TRBJ2-7; no reliable D call. Germline CDR1 MNHEY, CDR2 SMNVEV (reference sequence). The ends were cut back, 6 bases at V and 2 bases at J, with 14 bases in the middle. This CDR3 has 14 amino acids. The CDR3 region is CASRSPQVTYEQYF. In DNA form, the CDR3 reads TGTGCCAGCAGGTCACCTCAGGTCACCTACGAGCAGTACTTC.

The CDR3 DNA sequence: TGCGCCAGCAGCTTGAACACGGGACAGGGGGCACGGGAGCAGTACTTC. Translating it yields CASSLNTGQGAREQYF. This chain connects TRBV5-1 to TRBJ2-5; TRBD1 matches at 12 bases. Germline V gene lookup returns CDR1 SGHRS and CDR2 YFSETQ. The length of the CDR3 is 16 residues. The junction had 12 bases not matched to a gene; V was cut back by 1 base and J by 11 bases.

The V and J genes are TRBV7-2 and TRBJ1-1; D possibly corresponds to TRBD1 (6 bases). Trimming cost V 4 bases and J 11 bases, with 23 bases left between them. The CDR3 spans 15 residues. CDR1 is SGHTA and CDR2 is FQGNSA in the germline V gene. The CDR3 sequence: CASSSAGGQGRYAFF. Written as DNA, the CDR3 is TGTGCCAGCAGCTCCGCGGGGGGGCAGGGAAGGTACGCTTTCTTT.

The V call is TRBV5-1, the J call TRBJ1-1; D may be TRBD1 (5 bases). The CDR3 is 14 residues long. Germline CDR1 and CDR2: SGHRS and YFSETQ. Trimming removed 4 bases from V and 6 bases from J, with 16 bases in between. CDR3 amino acids: CASSPGTQGAEAFF. In nucleotides, the CDR3 is TGCGCCAGCAGCCCCGGCACCCAGGGAGCTGAAGCTTTCTTT.

Only a few counts were recorded for this clone. V and J are TRBV6-5 and TRBJ2-7, with D hard to call. The CDR3 is 13 amino acids. The germline V gene has CDR1 MNHEY and CDR2 SVGAGI. Trimming took 5 bases from V and 4 from J, leaving 12 bases between them. Here the CDR3 DNA reads TGTGCCAGCAGTGTTAAAGGGCTATACGAGCAGTACTTC. This translates into CASSVKGLYEQYF.

This sequence joins TRBV6-5 and TRBJ1-6, with no clear D. Trimming left V 0 bases short and J 6 bases short, with 12 bases between. The CDR3 totals 16 residues. The germline CDR1 and CDR2 sequences are MNHEY and SVGAGI. The CDR3 DNA is TGTGCCAGCAGTTACTCGTTGTGGCAGATTAATTCACCCCTCCACTTT. Its translation is CASSYSLWQINSPLHF.

The rearrangement joins TRBV4-1 to TRBJ2-4, with TRBD2 matching over 13 bases. The V gene end was trimmed by 4 bases and the J gene end by 8 bases; junction bases not matched to a gene: 5. The CDR3 is 15 residues long. Germline-derived CDR1 and CDR2 are MGHRA and YSYEKL. CDR3 residues: CASSPLAGGLDIQYF. CDR3 nucleotide sequence: TGCGCCAGCAGCCCACTAGCGGGGGGGCTCGACATTCAGTACTTC.

The chain employs TRBV5-1 and TRBJ1-2; TRBD1 aligns across 8 bases. This CDR3 region has 14 residues. V shed 4 bases and J 4 bases; nucleotides not matched to a gene: 6. Germline V lookup: CDR1 SGHRS, CDR2 YFSETQ. Here the CDR3 reads CASSPPTGVYGYTF. CDR3 in DNA: TGCGCCAGCAGCCCCCCGACAGGGGTCTATGGCTACACCTTC. Combining the CDR3 with reference TRBV5-1 and TRBJ1-2 gives the whole variable domain KAGVTQTPRYLIKTRGQQVTLSCSPISGHRSVSWYQQTPGQGLQFLFEYFSETQRNKGNFPGRFSGRQFSNSRSEMNVSTLELGDSALYLCASSPPTGVYGYTFGSGTRLTVV.

This chain links TRBV28 with TRBJ1-2; D is perhaps TRBD1 (6 bases). The germline V gene has CDR1 MDHEN and CDR2 SYDVKM. The length of the CDR3 is 14 residues. Trimming took off 6 bases at V and 8 bases at J, with 19 bases between the two ends. CDR3 sequence reads: CASRGNRAPEGYTF. DNA for the CDR3: TGTGCCAGCAGGGGAAACAGGGCTCCGGAGGGCTACACCTTC.

This clone was counted a few times. The CDR3 DNA reads as TGTGCCAGCAGTGGCCGGGGGACAGGGGGGACACCCCTCCACTTT. Translated: CASSGRGTGGTPLHF. This rearrangement joins TRBV28 to TRBJ1-6; 11 bases agree with TRBD1. This CDR3 has 15 amino acids. The J segment lost 11 bases and the V segment lost 5 bases, leaving 8 bases of the junction unmatched. Germline CDR1 reads MDHEN; CDR2 reads SYDVKM.